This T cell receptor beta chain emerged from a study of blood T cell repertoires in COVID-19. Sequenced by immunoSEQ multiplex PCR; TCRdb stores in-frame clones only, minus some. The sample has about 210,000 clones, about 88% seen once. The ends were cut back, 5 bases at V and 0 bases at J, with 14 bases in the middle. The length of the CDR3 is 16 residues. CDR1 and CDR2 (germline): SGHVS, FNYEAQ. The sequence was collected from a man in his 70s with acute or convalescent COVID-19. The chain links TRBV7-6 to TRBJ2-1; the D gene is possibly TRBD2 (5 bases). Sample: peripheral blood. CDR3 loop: CASSRDYPSSYNEQFF. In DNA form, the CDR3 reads TGTGCCAGCAGCCGAGACTACCCGAGCTCCTACAATGAGCAGTTCTTC.